This entry describes one T cell receptor beta chain. The data stem from a study of T-cell memory formation after mild COVID-19. TCRdb reprocessed the 5' RACE reads with MiXCR, giving one entry per CDR3 protein. This repertoire shows about 360,000 distinct CDR3 sequences, 13% to 15% found once; its top ten account for about 20%. The TCR sequence derives from a man aged 18 to 30 who had mild COVID-19 (a few samples of this study predate the infection). Cell type and time point are not known. Sequencing was done on a sample of PBMCs or a T cell subset sorted from them (not recorded which).

CDR3 DNA: TGTGCCAGCAGTTCTTACGGGACAGGCCCCCCGAACGGAAACACCATATATTTT. This encodes CASSSYGTGPPNGNTIYF. This sequence joins TRBV6-9 and TRBJ1-3; 8 bases match TRBD1. Trimming removed 4 bases from V and 4 bases from J; junction bases left unmatched: 15. CDR3 length: 18 amino acids. Per germline, CDR1 MNHGY and CDR2 SVAAGI.